This TCR beta chain is drawn from a study of OX40 agonist ivuxolimab in advanced cancers. TCRdb's copy holds only in-frame clones and misses some; the assay was immunoSEQ multiplex PCR. The table includes roughly 64,000 clones, 85% to 95% detected once. The ends were cut back, 5 bases at V and 7 bases at J, with 14 bases in the middle. The CDR3 runs 14 residues. Germline CDR1 SGHTA, CDR2 FQGNSA. The V and J genes are TRBV7-2 and TRBJ1-4; D is uncertain. The sequence derives from an adult with an advanced solid tumor such as melanoma, head and neck, liver or kidney cancer. Sequenced here: CD4+ or CD8+ T cells sorted from blood, sampled in a trial of the OX40 agonist ivuxolimab. The CDR3 bases are TGTGCCAGCAGCACGGGTCAAGATAGTGAAAAACTGTTTTTT. Translation gives CASSTGQDSEKLFF.